These 27 T cell receptor beta chains originate from one sample sequenced in a study of tumor-infiltrating lymphocytes in primary liver carcinoma. Co-extracting RNA and DNA was done with roughly 17-31 mg of unsorted bulk tissue as input. The template, roughly 510 ng total RNA, yielded TCR beta cDNA made with a constant-region primer. TCR beta libraries came from three nested multiplex PCR rounds using slightly modified ARM-PCR. The first two PCR rounds used TRBV1-TRBV30 forward primers with a C-beta reverse primer, about 10 cycles each. TCRdb reprocessed the multiplex PCR reads via MiXCR and lists one record per CDR3 protein. The sample lists 85,000 to 100,000 distinct CDR3 sequences, around 68% occurring once. Sequenced material: tumor-adjacent normal liver tissue. These receptor sequences come from a man aged 35 to 55 with primary liver carcinoma and hepatitis B virus infection.

On this clonotype itself: A single base separates this from a much larger clone, so it may be a read error. The chain has TRBV6-5 and TRBJ2-2; D remains unclear. CDR1 MNHEY and CDR2 SVGAGI come from the germline V gene. This CDR3 spans 13 amino acids. CDR3 DNA sequence: TGTGCCAGCACTTACGTGACCACCGGGGAGCTGTTTTTT. Amino acids: CASTYVTTGELFF.

This chain joins TRBV11-2 and TRBJ2-2; the match to TRBD2 covers 10 bases. The V gene's germline CDR1 is SGHAT and CDR2 FQNNGV. The CDR3 is made up of 15 amino acids. Trimming removed 5 bases from V and 11 bases from J; junction bases left unmatched: 11. The CDR3: CASSPSGRGIGELFF. For the CDR3, the DNA is TGTGCCAGCAGCCCAAGCGGGAGGGGTATCGGTGAGCTGTTTTTT. The variable domain in full, completed from reference TRBV11-2 and TRBJ2-2, reads EAGVAQSPRYKIIEKRQSVAFWCNPISGHATLYWYQQILGQGPKLLIQFQNNGVVDDSQLPKDRFSAERLKGVDSTLKIQPAKLEDSAVYLCASSPSGRGIGELFFGEGSRLTVL.

This clonotype was seen only a few times. The chain combines TRBV28 with TRBJ2-1; D not resolved. This CDR3 region has 9 residues. Germline loops: CDR1 MDHEN, CDR2 SYDVKM. Trimming left V 6 bases short and J 12 bases short, with 6 bases between. The CDR3 is CASRSGQFF. The CDR3 DNA is TGTGCCAGCAGATCGGGGCAGTTCTTC.

The V and J genes are TRBV30 and TRBJ2-6; tentatively, D is TRBD1 (6 bases). The CDR3 has 16 amino acids. The V and J ends lost 8 bases and 2 bases respectively, with 19 bases between them. Germline CDR1 is GTSNPN and CDR2 is SVGIG (reference sequence). This chain's CDR3 is CAGRDGTPAGANVLTF. The DNA of the CDR3 is TGTGCCGGAAGGGACGGGACACCCGCTGGGGCCAACGTCCTGACTTTC. Full variable domain (outside the CDR3, taken from reference TRBV30 and TRBJ2-6): SQTIHQWPATLVQPVGSPLSLECTVEGTSNPNLYWYRQAAGRGLQLLFYSVGIGQISSEVPQNLSASRPQDRQFILSSKKLLLSDSGFYLCAGRDGTPAGANVLTFGAGSRLTVL.

This clonotype came up many times. This sequence joins TRBV7-9 and TRBJ2-1, with D hard to call. This CDR3 contains 16 residues. V gave up 4 bases and J gave up 9 bases, with 22 bases separating them. The germline CDR1 and CDR2 sequences are SEHNR and FQNEAQ (reference sequence). The CDR3 sequence: CASSSSGPQQWAEQFF. CDR3 DNA: TGTGCCAGCAGCTCTAGTGGGCCCCAGCAGTGGGCTGAGCAGTTCTTC. The variable domain in full, completed from reference TRBV7-9 and TRBJ2-1, reads DTGVSQNPRHKITKRGQNVTFRCDPISEHNRLYWYRQTLGQGPEFLTYFQNEAQLEKSRLLSDRFSAERPKGSFSTLEIQRTEQGDSAMYLCASSSSGPQQWAEQFFGPGTRLTVL.

This clonotype has just a few counts. This chain joins TRBV5-1 and TRBJ2-5; D unresolved. The CDR3 consists of 12 residues. Trimming removed 3 bases from V and 0 bases from J, with 3 bases in between. Germline V CDR1 and CDR2: SGHRS, YFSETQ. For the CDR3, the DNA is TGCGCCAGCAGCTCAAACCAAGAGACCCAGTACTTC. As protein: CASSSNQETQYF. Based on the CDR3 plus reference TRBV5-1 and TRBJ2-5, the full variable domain is KAGVTQTPRYLIKTRGQQVTLSCSPISGHRSVSWYQQTPGQGLQFLFEYFSETQRNKGNFPGRFSGRQFSNSRSEMNVSTLELGDSALYLCASSSNQETQYFGPGTRLLVL.

This clonotype was recorded many times. The chain has TRBV29-1 and TRBJ1-1; TRBD1 agrees at 10 bases. The CDR3 is 15 residues long. Trimming took 4 bases from V and 7 from J; bases not matched to a gene: 12. The germline gives CDR1 SQVTM, CDR2 ANQGSEA. The CDR3 DNA follows: TGCAGCGTTGCCGGGACAGGGGCTCCTGGGGATGAAGCTTTCTTT. Its translation: CSVAGTGAPGDEAFF.

A remark on this clonotype: A much larger clone differs from this one at a single base, so this may be a read error. This chain joins TRBV5-6 and TRBJ2-1; 8 bases are shared with TRBD2. The CDR3 contains 19 residues. The germline CDR1 and CDR2 sequences are SGHDT and YYEEEE. Trimming removed 4 bases from V and 0 bases from J; junction bases left unmatched: 15. This chain's CDR3 is CASSPGGGYCGSSYNEQFF. Written as DNA, the CDR3 is TGTGCCAGCAGCCCGGGGGGGGGTTATTGCGGAAGCTCCTACAATGAGCAGTTCTTC.

A note on this clonotype: This may be a read error, as it is one base from a much larger clone. The J gene is TRBJ2-1, the V gene TRBV7-9; D remains unclear. Trimming left V 2 bases short and J 2 bases short, with 4 bases between. Germline V gene lookup returns CDR1 SEHNR and CDR2 FQNEAQ (reference sequence). The CDR3 length is 13 residues. The CDR3 DNA reads TGTGCCAGCAGCTTAATCACCTACAATGAGCAGTTCTTC. As protein: CASSLITYNEQFF.

On this clonotype: A much larger clone lies a single base off, so this may be a read error. The chain carries TRBV12-3 or TRBV12-4 and TRBJ1-5; D is possibly TRBD1 (5 bases). V was shortened by 3 bases and J by 0 bases, with 15 bases between the two germline ends. This CDR3 comprises 17 residues. The CDR3 is CASSFNPGVSSNQPQHF. The CDR3 DNA sequence: TGTGCCAGCAGTTTCAACCCGGGGGTGAGTAGCAATCAGCCCCAGCATTTT.

This clonotype turned up a few times. A clone one base away is much larger, so this may be a read error. For the CDR3, the DNA is TGTGCCAACAGTGAAGGACAGGAAAACATTCAGTACTTC. It translates to CANSEGQENIQYF. The rearrangement links TRBV6-1 to TRBJ2-4; 7 nucleotides align to TRBD1. This CDR3 is built from 13 residues. From germline, CDR1 is MNHNS and CDR2 SASEGT.

The rearrangement links TRBV6-4 to TRBJ1-2; TRBD1 matches at 7 bases. The CDR3 contains 15 residues. Germline values: CDR1 MRHNA, CDR2 SNTAGT. V was clipped by 7 bases and J by 2 bases; unmatched bases: 10. The CDR3 DNA is TGTGCCAGCAACCCACAGGGGACCAAGAACTATGGCTACACCTTC. This sequence encodes CASNPQGTKNYGYTF.

This clonotype was counted only a few times. The junction differs from germline at one of its ends, possibly a read error. V is TRBV11-2 and J is TRBJ2-6; D possibly uses TRBD1 or TRBD2 (6 bases each). The CDR3 covers 17 residues. The V gene's germline CDR1 is SGHAT and CDR2 FQNNGV. DNA for the CDR3: TGTGCCAGCAACCTAGTGGGGGGCGCAGCTGGGGCCAACGTCCTGACCTTC. Translated, it gives CASNLVGGAAGANVLTF. The whole variable domain, remainder taken from reference TRBV11-2 and TRBJ2-6, is EAGVAQSPRYKIIEKRQSVAFWCNPISGHATLYWYQQILGQGPKLLIQFQNNGVVDDSQLPKDRFSAERLKGVDSTLKIQPAKLEDSAVYLCASNLVGGAAGANVLTFGAGSRLTVL.

Concerning this clonotype: A read error may produce the germline difference seen at one junction end. The chain couples TRBV6-1 to TRBJ1-5; the D gene is possibly TRBD1 (6 bases). The germline gives CDR1 MNHNS, CDR2 SASEGT. The CDR3 consists of 13 residues. CDR3 nucleotide sequence: TGTGCCAGCCTTGACAGGAACCGAGGGCCCCGGCATTTT. It is translated as CASLDRNRGPRHF.

This clonotype was detected ten times or more. V gene TRBV7-9 combines with J gene TRBJ2-3, with D perhaps being TRBD1 or TRBD2 (5 bases each). Per germline, CDR1 SEHNR and CDR2 FQNEAQ (reference sequence). Trimming took off 1 base at V and 8 bases at J, with 10 bases between the two ends. The CDR3 sequence is 13 residues long. The CDR3 DNA is TGTGCCAGCAGCTTAGGCCCCGGGGCTACGCAGTATTTT. Amino acid sequence: CASSLGPGATQYF.

In the case of this clonotype: One junction end does not reproduce the germline sequence, and a read error may be involved. V is TRBV11-1 and J is TRBJ2-1; TRBD2 matches 14 bases. Germline CDR1 reads SGHAT; CDR2 reads FQDESV (reference sequence). The CDR3 covers 17 residues. CDR3 DNA: TGTGCCAGCAGCCCGGGACTAGCGGGAGAAGTTGACATTGAGCAGTTATTC. Translating it yields CASSPGLAGEVDIEQLF.

About this clonotype: It is likely a read error, because the conserved phenylalanine at the end of the CDR3 is missing. The chain uses TRBV7-8 and TRBJ2-5; the D gene could be TRBD1 or TRBD2 (5 bases each). Germline V gives CDR1 SGHVS, CDR2 FQNEAQ. The CDR3 extends over 15 amino acids. CDR3: CASSLGTASGETQYL. In DNA, the CDR3 is TGTGCCAGCAGTTTAGGGACCGCCTCCGGGGAGACCCAGTACTTA.

On this clonotype: No conserved phenylalanine or tryptophan ends this CDR3, so it is likely a read error. This chain uses TRBV11-2 with TRBJ2-7; 13 bases fit TRBD2. In germline, CDR1 is SGHAT, CDR2 FQNNGV. The CDR3 sequence is 19 residues long. CDR3 in DNA: TGTGGCAGCAGCTTAATTACTAGCGGGGGGGCCGACCCTCCCTACGAGCAGTACCTC. It translates to CGSSLITSGGADPPYEQYL.

This clonotype was seen a few times. At one end the junction does not follow the germline gene, possibly because of a read error. This chain connects TRBV2 to TRBJ2-7; D remains unclear. Germline CDR1 reads SNHLY; CDR2 reads FYNNEI. The CDR3 extends over 12 amino acids. CDR3: CASRASMNEQYF. The CDR3 DNA reads TGTGCCAGCAGGGCCAGCATGAACGAGCAGTATTTC.

This chain joins TRBV29-1 and TRBJ2-7; D remains unclear. The ends were cut back, 6 bases at V and 3 bases at J, with 12 bases in the middle. The V gene's germline CDR1 is SQVTM and CDR2 ANQGSEA. The CDR3 runs to 12 residues. CDR3 loop: CSVANNGYEQYF. CDR3 DNA sequence: TGCAGCGTCGCCAATAATGGCTACGAGCAGTACTTC.

The rearrangement links TRBV11-2 to TRBJ2-4; D may be TRBD1 or TRBD2 (5 bases each). The germline V gene has CDR1 SGHAT and CDR2 FQNNGV. V was cut by 6 bases and J by 11 bases, with 20 bases left in between. The CDR3 is 14 residues long. The CDR3 nucleotides are TGTGCCAGCAGTGGGGCAGCGGCTGTCAACGTTCAGTACTTC. This translates into CASSGAAAVNVQYF.

With respect to this clonotype: The junction departs from germline at one end; a sequencing error may be responsible. The chain uses TRBV11-2 and TRBJ2-5; 8 bases are a match to TRBD1. Germline V CDR1 and CDR2: SGHAT, FQNNGV. The CDR3 consists of 17 residues. The CDR3 DNA is TGTGCCAGCAGCATAGGTCGGGCGGACAGGGCGCAAGAGACTCAGTACTTC. Amino acid sequence: CASSIGRADRAQETQYF.

This clonotype was found once. The chain links TRBV11-2 to TRBJ2-7, with 9 bases lining up with TRBD2. V was pared by 10 bases and J by 3 bases, with 10 bases of the junction left unmatched. CDR3 length equals 14 residues. Germline loops: CDR1 SGHAT, CDR2 FQNNGV. Here the CDR3 reads CANSTPSGDYEQYF. The CDR3 bases are TGTGCCAACAGTACCCCTAGCGGGGACTACGAGCAGTACTTC.

About this clonotype itself: This sequence may be a read error, since a much larger clone differs from it by one base. The conserved phenylalanine or tryptophan normally closing the CDR3 is absent here, so this likely arose from a read error. CDR3 region: CASSGRMAGGADTQYL. The CDR3 DNA reads as TGTGCCAGCAGCGGTCGAATGGCGGGAGGGGCAGATACGCAGTATTTG. This chain uses TRBV4-2 with TRBJ2-3, with TRBD2 matching over 9 bases. The CDR3 consists of 16 residues. Germline CDR1 and CDR2: LGHNA and YNFKEQ. V shed 5 bases, J shed 4 bases, and the junction held 10 bases outside the gene matches.

This clonotype was counted at least ten times. The genes are TRBV29-1 and TRBJ1-1, with TRBD1 matching over 11 bases. V was pared by 6 bases and J by 8 bases, with 8 bases of the junction left unmatched. The CDR3 runs to 13 residues. Germline loops: CDR1 SQVTM, CDR2 ANQGSEA. This chain's CDR3 is CSVGTGGRGEAFF. CDR3 coding DNA: TGCAGCGTCGGGACAGGGGGTAGGGGAGAAGCTTTCTTT.

With regard to this clonotype: Just one base apart from a much larger clone, this may be a read error. The J gene is TRBJ2-3, the V gene TRBV29-1; D is perhaps TRBD1 (6 bases). Germline V gene data show CDR1 as SQVTM and CDR2 as ANQGSEA. This CDR3 region has 11 residues. The CDR3 sequence is CSVVRIGQQFF. DNA for the CDR3: TGCAGCGTTGTTAGAATAGGACAGCAGTTTTTT.

In this sample, this clonotype turned up a few times. Its ends do not fully match the called genes, so a read error is possible. This chain links TRBV13 with TRBJ1-1; D is unclear. From germline, CDR1 is PRHDT and CDR2 FYEKMQ (reference sequence). The CDR3 loop spans 11 amino acids. The CDR3 DNA follows: TGTGCCAGCAGTTTAAACACTGAAGCTTCCTTT. It translates to CASSLNTEASF. Combining the CDR3 with reference TRBV13 and TRBJ1-1 gives the whole variable domain AAGVIQSPRHLIKEKRETATLKCYPIPRHDTVYWYQQGPGQDPQFLISFYEKMQSDKGSIPDRFSAQQFSDYHSELNMSSLELGDSALYFCASSLNTEASFGQGTRLTVV.